One T cell receptor beta chain is described in this entry. Every donor was a Caucasian adult from Nashville, Tennessee. Clones were sequenced by immunoSEQ multiplex PCR, and TCRdb holds only the in-frame ones, with some missing. The table shows around 1,100,000 clones, with 70% to 85% occurring only once. Per the germline V gene, CDR1 is SGHRS and CDR2 is YFSETQ. This CDR3 is 14 amino acids long. The V end was cut by 7 bases, the J end by 2 bases, with 15 bases between. This entry belongs to a study of shared clonotypes between healthy human individuals. The TCR sequence derives from a man in his late teens or twenties in good health. Some clones in this sample may be carry-over from other donors' samples. The V call is TRBV5-1, the J call TRBJ2-5, with D possibly called TRBD1 or TRBD2 (7 bases each). Material for sequencing was memory CD4+ T cells from PBMCs. Subset: CD45RA-negative fraction. CDR3 loop: CASGSGTAQETQYF. CDR3 DNA: TGCGCCAGCGGAAGCGGGACAGCTCAAGAGACCCAGTACTTC.